The clone carrying this TCR beta chain was counted at least ten times. Antigen specificity is unknown. This entry comes from a study of CD8+CD57+ T cells in acquired aplastic anemia. Overall study context: Around 10 million reads were obtained on average for healthy donor CD4+ cells. Study observations and caveats: Roughly 31 CD8+ CDR3 sequences occurred in both the patients and the controls.

The TCR beta profiling, which covered VDJ combination and CDR3 sequence, was carried out using genomic DNA as the template. TCRdb recomputed calls from the reads with MiXCR, one row per CDR3 protein. The table lists more than 150,000 distinct CDR3 sequences, 35% to 50% of them singletons. The material sequenced was sorted CD4+, CD8+, or CD8+CD57+ T cells (not recorded which) from PBMCs. The TCR comes from a human donor in good health.

As DNA, the CDR3 is TGTGCCAGCAGCTTCCAGACAGGGGGGCATGAGCAGTTCTTC. This gives the protein CASSFQTGGHEQFF. The gene calls are TRBV5-4 and TRBJ2-1, with 9 bases aligning to TRBD1. The length of the CDR3 is 14 residues. Germline lookup yields CDR1 SGHNT and CDR2 YYREEE (reference sequence). V shed 2 bases and J 8 bases; nucleotides not matched to a gene: 5.